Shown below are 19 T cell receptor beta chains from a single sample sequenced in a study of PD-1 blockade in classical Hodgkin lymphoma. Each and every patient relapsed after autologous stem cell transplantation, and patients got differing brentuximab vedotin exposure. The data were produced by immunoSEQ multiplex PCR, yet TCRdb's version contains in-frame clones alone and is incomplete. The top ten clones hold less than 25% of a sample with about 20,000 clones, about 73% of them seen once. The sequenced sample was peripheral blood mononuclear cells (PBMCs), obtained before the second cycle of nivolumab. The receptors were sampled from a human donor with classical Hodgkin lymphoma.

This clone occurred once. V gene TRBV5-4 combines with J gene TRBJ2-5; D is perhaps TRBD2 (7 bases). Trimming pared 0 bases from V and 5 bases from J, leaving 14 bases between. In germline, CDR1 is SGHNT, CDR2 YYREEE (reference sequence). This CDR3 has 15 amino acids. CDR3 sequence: CASSLDQGRVETQYF. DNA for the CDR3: TGTGCCAGCAGCTTGGACCAGGGGAGGGTCGAGACCCAGTACTTC.

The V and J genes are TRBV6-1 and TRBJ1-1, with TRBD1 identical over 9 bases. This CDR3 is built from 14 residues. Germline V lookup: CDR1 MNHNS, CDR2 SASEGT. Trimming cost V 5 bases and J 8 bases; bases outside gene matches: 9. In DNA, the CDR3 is TGTGCCAGCAGTTCTAATAACAGGGGGCTCGAAGCTTTCTTT. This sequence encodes CASSSNNRGLEAFF.

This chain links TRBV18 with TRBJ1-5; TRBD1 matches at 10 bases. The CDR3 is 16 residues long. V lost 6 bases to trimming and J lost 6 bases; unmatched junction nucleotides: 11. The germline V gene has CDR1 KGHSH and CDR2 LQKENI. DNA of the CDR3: TGTGCCAGCTCGGGCCCCGGGACAGGGGTGGGTCAGCCCCAGCATTTT. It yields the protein CASSGPGTGVGQPQHF.

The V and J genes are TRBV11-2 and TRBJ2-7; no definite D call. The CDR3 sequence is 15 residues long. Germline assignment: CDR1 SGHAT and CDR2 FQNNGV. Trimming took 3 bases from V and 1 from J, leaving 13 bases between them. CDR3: CASSLADGGSYEQYF. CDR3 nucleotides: TGTGCCAGCAGCTTGGCGGATGGCGGATCCTACGAGCAGTACTTC.

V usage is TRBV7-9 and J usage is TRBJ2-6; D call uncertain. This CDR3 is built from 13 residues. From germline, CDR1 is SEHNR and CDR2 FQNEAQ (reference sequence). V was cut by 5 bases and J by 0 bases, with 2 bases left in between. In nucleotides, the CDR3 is TGTGCCAGCAGCCACTCTGGGGCCAACGTCCTGACTTTC. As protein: CASSHSGANVLTF.

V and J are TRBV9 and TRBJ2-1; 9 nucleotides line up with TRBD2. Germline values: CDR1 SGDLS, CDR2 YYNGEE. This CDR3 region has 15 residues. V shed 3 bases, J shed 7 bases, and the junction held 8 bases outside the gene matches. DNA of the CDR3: TGTGCCAGCAGCGCCAAGACTAGCGGTATAAATGAGCAGTTCTTC. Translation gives CASSAKTSGINEQFF.

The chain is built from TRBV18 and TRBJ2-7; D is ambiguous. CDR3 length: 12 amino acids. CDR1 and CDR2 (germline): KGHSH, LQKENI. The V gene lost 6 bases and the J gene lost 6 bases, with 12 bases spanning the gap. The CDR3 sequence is CASSLLPFEQYF. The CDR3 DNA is TGTGCCAGCTCCCTCCTTCCGTTCGAGCAGTACTTC.

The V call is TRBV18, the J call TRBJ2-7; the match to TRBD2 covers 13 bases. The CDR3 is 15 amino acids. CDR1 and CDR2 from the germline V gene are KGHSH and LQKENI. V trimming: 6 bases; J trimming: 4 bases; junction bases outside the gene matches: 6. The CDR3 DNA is TGTGCCAGCTCGACCGGGACTAGCGGGATTTACGAGCAGTACTTC. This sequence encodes CASSTGTSGIYEQYF.

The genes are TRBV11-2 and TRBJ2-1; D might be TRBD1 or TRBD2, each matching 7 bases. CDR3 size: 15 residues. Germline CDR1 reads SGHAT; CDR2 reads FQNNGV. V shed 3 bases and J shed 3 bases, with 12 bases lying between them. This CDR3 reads CASSLGQRGYNEQFF. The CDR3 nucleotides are TGTGCCAGCAGCTTGGGACAGCGGGGCTACAATGAGCAGTTCTTC.

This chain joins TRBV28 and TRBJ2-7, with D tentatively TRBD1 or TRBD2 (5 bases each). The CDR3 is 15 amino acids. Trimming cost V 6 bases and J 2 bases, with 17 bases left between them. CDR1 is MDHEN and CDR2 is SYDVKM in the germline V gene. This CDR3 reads CASRSPGTDPYEQYF. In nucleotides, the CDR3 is TGTGCCAGCAGATCCCCCGGGACCGACCCCTACGAGCAGTACTTC.

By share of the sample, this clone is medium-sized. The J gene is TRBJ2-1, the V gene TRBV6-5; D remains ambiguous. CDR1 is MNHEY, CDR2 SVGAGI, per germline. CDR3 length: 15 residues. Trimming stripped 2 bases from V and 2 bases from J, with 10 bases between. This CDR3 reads CASSYGLGPYNEQFF. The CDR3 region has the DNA TGTGCCAGCAGTTACGGGCTAGGTCCCTACAATGAGCAGTTCTTC.

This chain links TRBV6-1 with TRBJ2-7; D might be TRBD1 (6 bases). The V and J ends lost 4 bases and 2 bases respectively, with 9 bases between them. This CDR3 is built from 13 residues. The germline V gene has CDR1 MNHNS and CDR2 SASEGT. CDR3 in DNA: TGTGCCAGCAGTGTGGACAGAACCTACGAGCAGTACTTC. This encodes CASSVDRTYEQYF.

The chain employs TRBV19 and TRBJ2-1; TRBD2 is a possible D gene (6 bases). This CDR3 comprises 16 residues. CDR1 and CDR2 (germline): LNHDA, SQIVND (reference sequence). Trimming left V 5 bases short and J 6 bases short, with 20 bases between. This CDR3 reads CASSPLRGGTINEQFF. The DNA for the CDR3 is TGTGCCAGTAGTCCCCTTAGGGGCGGGACGATCAATGAGCAGTTCTTC.

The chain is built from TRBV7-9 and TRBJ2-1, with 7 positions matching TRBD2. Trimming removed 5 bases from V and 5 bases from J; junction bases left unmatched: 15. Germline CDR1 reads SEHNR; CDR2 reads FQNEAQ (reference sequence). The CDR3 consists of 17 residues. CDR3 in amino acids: CASSPTSPQKRDNEQFF. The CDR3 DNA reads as TGTGCCAGCAGCCCGACTAGCCCGCAAAAGAGGGACAATGAGCAGTTCTTC. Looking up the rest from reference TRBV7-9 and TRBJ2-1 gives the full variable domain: DTGVSQNPRHKITKRGQNVTFRCDPISEHNRLYWYRQTLGQGPEFLTYFQNEAQLEKSRLLSDRFSAERPKGSFSTLEIQRTEQGDSAMYLCASSPTSPQKRDNEQFFGPGTRLTVL.

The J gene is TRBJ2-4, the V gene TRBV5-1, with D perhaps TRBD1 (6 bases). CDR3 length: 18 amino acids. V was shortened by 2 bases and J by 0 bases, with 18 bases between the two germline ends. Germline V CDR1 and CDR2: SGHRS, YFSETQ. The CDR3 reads CASSLRAQGNRAKNIQYF. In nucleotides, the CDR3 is TGCGCCAGCAGCTTAAGGGCACAGGGTAATCGAGCCAAAAACATTCAGTACTTC.

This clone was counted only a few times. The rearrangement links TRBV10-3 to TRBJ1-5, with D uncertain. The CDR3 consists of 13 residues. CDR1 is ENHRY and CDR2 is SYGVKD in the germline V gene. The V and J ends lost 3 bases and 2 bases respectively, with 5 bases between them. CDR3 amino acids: CAISEIGNQPQHF. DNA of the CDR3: TGTGCCATCAGTGAAATCGGCAATCAGCCCCAGCATTTT.

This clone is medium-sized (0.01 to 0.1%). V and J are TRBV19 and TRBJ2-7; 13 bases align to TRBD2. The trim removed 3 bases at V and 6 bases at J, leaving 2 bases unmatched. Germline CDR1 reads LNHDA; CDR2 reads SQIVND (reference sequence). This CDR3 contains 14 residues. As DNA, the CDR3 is TGTGCCAGTAGTATCGGGACTAGCGGGGTCGAGCAGTACTTC. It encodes CASSIGTSGVEQYF.

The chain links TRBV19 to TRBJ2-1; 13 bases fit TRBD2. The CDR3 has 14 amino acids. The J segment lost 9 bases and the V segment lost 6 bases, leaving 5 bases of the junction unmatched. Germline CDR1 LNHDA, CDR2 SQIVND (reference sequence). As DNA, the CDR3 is TGTGCCAGTAGGGGACTAGCGGGATCGGGTGAGCAGTTCTTC. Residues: CASRGLAGSGEQFF.

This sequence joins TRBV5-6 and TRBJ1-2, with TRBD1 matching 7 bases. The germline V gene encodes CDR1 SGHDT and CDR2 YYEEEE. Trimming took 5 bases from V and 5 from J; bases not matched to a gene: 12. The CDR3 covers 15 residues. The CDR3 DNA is TGTGCCAGCAGAGCCGGGACAGAACAAACTTATGGCTACACCTTC. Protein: CASRAGTEQTYGYTF.